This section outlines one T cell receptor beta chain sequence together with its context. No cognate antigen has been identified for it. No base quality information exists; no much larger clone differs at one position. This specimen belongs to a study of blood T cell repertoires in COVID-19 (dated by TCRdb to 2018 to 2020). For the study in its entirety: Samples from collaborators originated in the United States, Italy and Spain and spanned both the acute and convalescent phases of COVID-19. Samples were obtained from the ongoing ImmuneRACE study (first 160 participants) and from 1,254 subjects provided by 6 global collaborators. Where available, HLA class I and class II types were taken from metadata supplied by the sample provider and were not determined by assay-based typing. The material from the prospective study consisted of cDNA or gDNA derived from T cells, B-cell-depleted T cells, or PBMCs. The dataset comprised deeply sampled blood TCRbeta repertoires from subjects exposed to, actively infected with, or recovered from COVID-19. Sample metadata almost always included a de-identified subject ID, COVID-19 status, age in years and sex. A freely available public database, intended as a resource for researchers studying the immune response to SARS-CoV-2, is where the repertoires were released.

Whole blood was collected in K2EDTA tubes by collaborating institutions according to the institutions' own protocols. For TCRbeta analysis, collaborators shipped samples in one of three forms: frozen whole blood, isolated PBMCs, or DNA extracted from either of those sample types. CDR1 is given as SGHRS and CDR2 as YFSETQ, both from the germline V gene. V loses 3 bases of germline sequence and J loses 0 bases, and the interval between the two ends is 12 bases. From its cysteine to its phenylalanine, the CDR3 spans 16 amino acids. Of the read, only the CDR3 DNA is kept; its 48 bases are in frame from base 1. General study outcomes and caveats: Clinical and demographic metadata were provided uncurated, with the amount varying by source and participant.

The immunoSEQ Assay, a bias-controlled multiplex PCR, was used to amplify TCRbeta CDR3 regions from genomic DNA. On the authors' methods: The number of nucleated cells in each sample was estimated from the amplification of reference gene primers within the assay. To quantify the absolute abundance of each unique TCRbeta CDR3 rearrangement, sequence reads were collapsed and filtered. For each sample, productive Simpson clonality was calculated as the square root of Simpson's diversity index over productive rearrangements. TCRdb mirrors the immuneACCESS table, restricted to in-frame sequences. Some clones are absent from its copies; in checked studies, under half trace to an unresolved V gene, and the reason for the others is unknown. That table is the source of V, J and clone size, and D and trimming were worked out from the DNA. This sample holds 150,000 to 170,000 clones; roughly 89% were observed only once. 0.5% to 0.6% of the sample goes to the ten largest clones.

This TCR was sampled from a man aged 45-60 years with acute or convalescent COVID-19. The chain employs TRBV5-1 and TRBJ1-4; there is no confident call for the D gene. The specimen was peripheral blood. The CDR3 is CASSYLEGPTNEKLFF. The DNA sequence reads TGCGCCAGCAGCTATCTCGAGGGTCCAACTAATGAAAAACTGTTTTTT.